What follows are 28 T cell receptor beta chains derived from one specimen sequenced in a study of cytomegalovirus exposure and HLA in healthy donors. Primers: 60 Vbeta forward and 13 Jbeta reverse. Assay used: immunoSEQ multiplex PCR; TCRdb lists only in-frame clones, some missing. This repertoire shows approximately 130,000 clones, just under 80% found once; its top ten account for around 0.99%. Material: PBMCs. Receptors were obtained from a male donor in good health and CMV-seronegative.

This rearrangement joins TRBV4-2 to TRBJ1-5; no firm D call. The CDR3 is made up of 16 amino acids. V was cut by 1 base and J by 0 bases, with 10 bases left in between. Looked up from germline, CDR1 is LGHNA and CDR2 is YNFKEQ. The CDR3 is CASSQGTDYSNQPQHF. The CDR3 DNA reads TGTGCCAGCAGCCAAGGAACAGATTATAGCAATCAGCCCCAGCATTTT.

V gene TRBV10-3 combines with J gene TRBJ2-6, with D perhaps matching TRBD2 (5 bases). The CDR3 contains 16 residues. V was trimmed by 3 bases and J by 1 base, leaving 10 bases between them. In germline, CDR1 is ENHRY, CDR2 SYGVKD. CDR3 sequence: CAISEIRGSGANVLTF. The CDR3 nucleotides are TGTGCCATCAGTGAAATCCGGGGATCTGGGGCCAACGTCCTGACTTTC.

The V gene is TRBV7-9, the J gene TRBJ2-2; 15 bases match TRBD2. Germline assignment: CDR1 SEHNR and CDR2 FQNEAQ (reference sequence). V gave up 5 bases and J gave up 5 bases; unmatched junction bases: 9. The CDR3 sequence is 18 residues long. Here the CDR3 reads CASSVKGLAGGRTGELFF. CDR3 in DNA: TGTGCCAGCAGCGTCAAAGGACTAGCGGGGGGGCGGACCGGGGAGCTGTTTTTT. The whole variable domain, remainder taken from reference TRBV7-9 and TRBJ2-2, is DTGVSQNPRHKITKRGQNVTFRCDPISEHNRLYWYRQTLGQGPEFLTYFQNEAQLEKSRLLSDRFSAERPKGSFSTLEIQRTEQGDSAMYLCASSVKGLAGGRTGELFFGEGSRLTVL.

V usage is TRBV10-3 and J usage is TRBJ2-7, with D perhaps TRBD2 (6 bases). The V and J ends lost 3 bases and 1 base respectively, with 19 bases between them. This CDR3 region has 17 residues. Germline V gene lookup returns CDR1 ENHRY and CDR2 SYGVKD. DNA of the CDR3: TGTGCCATCAGTGACCCCCTGGCGGGGATGGGGTCCTACGAGCAGTACTTC. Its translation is CAISDPLAGMGSYEQYF.

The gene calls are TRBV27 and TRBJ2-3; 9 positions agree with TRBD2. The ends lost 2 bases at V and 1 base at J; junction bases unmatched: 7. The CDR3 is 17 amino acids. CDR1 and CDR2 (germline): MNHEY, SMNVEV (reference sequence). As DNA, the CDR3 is TGTGCCAGCAGTTTAGGCGGGGGGGCCTCTGGCACAGATACGCAGTATTTT. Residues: CASSLGGGASGTDTQYF.

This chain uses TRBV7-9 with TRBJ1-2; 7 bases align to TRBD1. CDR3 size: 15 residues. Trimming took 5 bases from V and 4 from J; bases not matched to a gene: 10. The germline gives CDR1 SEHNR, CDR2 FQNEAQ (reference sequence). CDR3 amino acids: CASSPTGKEGYGYTF. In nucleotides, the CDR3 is TGTGCCAGCAGCCCGACAGGGAAGGAGGGCTATGGCTACACCTTC.

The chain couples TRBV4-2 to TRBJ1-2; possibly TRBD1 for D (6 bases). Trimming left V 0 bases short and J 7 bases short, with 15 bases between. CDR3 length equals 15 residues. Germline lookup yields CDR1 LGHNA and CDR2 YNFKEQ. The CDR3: CASSQESAGAGGYTF. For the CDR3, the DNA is TGTGCCAGCAGCCAAGAGAGCGCGGGGGCGGGTGGCTACACCTTC.

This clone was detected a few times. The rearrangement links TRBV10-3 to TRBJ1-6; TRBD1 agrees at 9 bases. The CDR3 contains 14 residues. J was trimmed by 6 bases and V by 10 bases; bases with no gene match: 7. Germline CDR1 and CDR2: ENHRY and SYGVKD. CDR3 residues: CATRGQGGNSPLHF. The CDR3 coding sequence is TGTGCCACCAGGGGACAGGGCGGTAATTCACCCCTCCACTTT.

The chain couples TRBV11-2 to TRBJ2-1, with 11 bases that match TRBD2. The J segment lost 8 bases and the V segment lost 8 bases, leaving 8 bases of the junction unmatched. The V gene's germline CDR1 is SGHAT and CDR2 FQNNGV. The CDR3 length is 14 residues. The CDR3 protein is CASPGASGGHEQFF. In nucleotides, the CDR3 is TGTGCCAGCCCCGGCGCTAGCGGGGGGCATGAGCAGTTCTTC.

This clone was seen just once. CDR3 sequence (DNA): TGTGCCAGCAGCGTAGGTCAGTTGAACTATGGCTACACCTTC. Amino acid sequence: CASSVGQLNYGYTF. The chain uses TRBV9 and TRBJ1-2, with no clear D. The CDR3 length is 14 residues. From germline, CDR1 is SGDLS and CDR2 YYNGEE. V lost 0 bases and J lost 2, with 8 bases in between.

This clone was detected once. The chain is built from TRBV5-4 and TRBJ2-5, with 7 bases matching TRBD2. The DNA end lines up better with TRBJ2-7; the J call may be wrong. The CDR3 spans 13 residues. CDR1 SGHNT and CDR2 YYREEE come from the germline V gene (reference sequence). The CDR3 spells CASRIGGSYEQYF. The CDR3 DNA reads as TGTGCCAGCAGGATCGGGGGGTCCTACGAGCAGTACTTC.

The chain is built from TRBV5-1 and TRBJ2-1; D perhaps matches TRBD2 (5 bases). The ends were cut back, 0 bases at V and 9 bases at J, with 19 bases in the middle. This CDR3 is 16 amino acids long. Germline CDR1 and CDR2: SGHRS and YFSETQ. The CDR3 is CASSLAGIAGKGEQFF. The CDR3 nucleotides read TGCGCCAGCAGCTTGGCGGGGATAGCCGGGAAGGGTGAGCAGTTCTTC.

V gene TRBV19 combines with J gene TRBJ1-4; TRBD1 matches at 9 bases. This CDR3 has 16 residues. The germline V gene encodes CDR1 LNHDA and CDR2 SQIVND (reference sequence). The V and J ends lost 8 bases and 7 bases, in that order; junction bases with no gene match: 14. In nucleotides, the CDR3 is TGTGCCAGTGGCGACAGGGGGGGGAGGAGTGCTGAAAAACTGTTTTTT. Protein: CASGDRGGRSAEKLFF. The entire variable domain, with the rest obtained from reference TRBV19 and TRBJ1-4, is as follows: DGGITQSPKYLFRKEGQNVTLSCEQNLNHDAMYWYRQDPGQGLRLIYYSQIVNDFQKGDIAEGYSVSREKKESFPLTVTSAQKNPTAFYLCASGDRGGRSAEKLFFGSGTQLSVL.

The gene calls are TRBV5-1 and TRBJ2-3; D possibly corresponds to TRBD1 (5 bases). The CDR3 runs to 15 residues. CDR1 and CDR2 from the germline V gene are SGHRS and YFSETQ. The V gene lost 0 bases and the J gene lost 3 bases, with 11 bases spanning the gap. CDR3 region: CASSLASQGTDTQYF. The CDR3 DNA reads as TGCGCCAGCAGCTTGGCCTCTCAGGGAACAGATACGCAGTATTTT.

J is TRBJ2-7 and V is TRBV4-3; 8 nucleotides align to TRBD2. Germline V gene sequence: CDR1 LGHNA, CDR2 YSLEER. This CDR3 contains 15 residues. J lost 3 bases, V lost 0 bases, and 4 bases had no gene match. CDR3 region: CASSQDPGLVYEQYF. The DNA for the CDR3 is TGCGCCAGCAGCCAAGACCCGGGACTAGTCTACGAGCAGTACTTC.

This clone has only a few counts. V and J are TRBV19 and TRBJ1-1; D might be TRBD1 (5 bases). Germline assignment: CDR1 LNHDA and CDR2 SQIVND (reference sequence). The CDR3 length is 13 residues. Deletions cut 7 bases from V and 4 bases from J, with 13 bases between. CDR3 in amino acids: CASTGIFVTEAFF. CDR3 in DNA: TGTGCCAGTACAGGGATCTTTGTCACTGAAGCTTTCTTT.

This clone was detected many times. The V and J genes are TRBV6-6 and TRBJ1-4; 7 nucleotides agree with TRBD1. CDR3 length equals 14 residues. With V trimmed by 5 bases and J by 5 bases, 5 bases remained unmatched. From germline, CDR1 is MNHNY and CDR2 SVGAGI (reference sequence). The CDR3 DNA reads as TGTGCCAGCAGTATACAGGGGACGAATGAAAAACTGTTTTTT. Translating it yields CASSIQGTNEKLFF.

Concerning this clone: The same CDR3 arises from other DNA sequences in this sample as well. The CDR3 nucleotides are TGTGCCAGCAGGGACAGGGGGGAGACCCAGTACTTC. It translates to CASRDRGETQYF. The gene calls are TRBV2 and TRBJ2-5; 10 nucleotides line up with TRBD1. Losses at the gene ends were 6 bases for V and 5 bases for J; bases not matched to a gene: 0. This CDR3 contains 12 residues. Germline V gives CDR1 SNHLY, CDR2 FYNNEI.

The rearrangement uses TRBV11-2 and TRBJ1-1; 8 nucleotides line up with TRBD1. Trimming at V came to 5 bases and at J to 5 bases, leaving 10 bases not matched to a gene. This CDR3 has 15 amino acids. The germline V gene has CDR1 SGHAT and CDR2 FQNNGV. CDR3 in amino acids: CASSRSGTGKTEAFF. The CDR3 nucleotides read TGTGCCAGCAGCCGATCCGGGACAGGAAAAACTGAAGCTTTCTTT.

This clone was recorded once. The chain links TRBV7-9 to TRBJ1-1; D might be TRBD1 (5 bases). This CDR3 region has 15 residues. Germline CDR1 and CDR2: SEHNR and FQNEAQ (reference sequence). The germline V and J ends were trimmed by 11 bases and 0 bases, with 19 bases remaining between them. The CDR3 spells CALGVLSTLNTEAFF. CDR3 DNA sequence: TGTGCCCTAGGGGTCCTGAGCACCTTGAACACTGAAGCTTTCTTT.

CDR3 region: CASSSRRGLGPLHF. As DNA, the CDR3 is TGTGCCAGCAGCTCCAGGAGGGGGCTAGGACCCCTCCACTTT. The rearrangement joins TRBV9 to TRBJ1-6, with 7 bases identical to TRBD1. CDR1 and CDR2 from the germline V gene are SGDLS and YYNGEE. Germline trimming cut 4 bases from V and 12 bases from J; bases unmatched to any gene: 10. The CDR3 sequence is 14 residues long.

The CDR3 DNA reads TGTGCCAGCAGCCCCACAGGGTATGGCTACACCTTC. Encoded protein: CASSPTGYGYTF. The V gene is TRBV6-1, the J gene TRBJ1-2, with a weak D call TRBD1 (6 bases). V was cut by 6 bases and J by 5 bases, with 10 bases left in between. This CDR3 contains 12 residues. CDR1 is MNHNS and CDR2 is SASEGT in the germline V gene.

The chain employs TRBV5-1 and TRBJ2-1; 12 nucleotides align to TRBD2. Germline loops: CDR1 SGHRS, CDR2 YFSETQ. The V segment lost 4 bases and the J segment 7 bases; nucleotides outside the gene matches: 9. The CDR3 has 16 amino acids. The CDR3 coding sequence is TGCGCCAGCAGCATAGGACTAGCGGGGTCTGTGAATGAGCAGTTCTTC. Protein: CASSIGLAGSVNEQFF. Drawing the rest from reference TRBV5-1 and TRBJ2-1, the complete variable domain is KAGVTQTPRYLIKTRGQQVTLSCSPISGHRSVSWYQQTPGQGLQFLFEYFSETQRNKGNFPGRFSGRQFSNSRSEMNVSTLELGDSALYLCASSIGLAGSVNEQFFGPGTRLTVL.

CDR3 sequence reads: CASRGNGLFTDTQYF. For the CDR3, the DNA is TGCGCCAGCAGGGGGAACGGACTATTCACAGATACGCAGTATTTT. This rearrangement joins TRBV5-1 to TRBJ2-3; a weak D match, TRBD2 (6 bases). The CDR3 has 15 residues. Germline loops: CDR1 SGHRS, CDR2 YFSETQ. V shed 5 bases and J shed 2 bases, with 15 bases lying between them.

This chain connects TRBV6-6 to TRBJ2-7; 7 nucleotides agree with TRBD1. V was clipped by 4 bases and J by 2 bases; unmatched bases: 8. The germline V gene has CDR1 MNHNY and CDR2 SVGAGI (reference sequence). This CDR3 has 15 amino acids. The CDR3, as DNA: TGTGCCAGCAGTTCAACCCCGGGACAGACCTACGAGCAGTACTTC. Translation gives CASSSTPGQTYEQYF.

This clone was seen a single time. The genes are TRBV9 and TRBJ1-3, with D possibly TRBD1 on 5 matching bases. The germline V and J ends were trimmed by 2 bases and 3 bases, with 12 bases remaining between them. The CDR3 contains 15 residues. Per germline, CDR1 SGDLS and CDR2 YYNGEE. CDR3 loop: CASSVGGAGGNTIYF. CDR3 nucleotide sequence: TGTGCCAGCAGCGTGGGAGGGGCAGGTGGAAACACCATATATTTT.

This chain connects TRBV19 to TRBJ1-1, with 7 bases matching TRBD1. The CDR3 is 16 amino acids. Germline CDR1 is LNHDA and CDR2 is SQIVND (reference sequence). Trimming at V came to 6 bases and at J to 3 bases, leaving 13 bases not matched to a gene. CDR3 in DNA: TGTGCCAGTAGCATTCCATGGTCCGGGACAGACACTGAAGCTTTCTTT. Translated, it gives CASSIPWSGTDTEAFF.

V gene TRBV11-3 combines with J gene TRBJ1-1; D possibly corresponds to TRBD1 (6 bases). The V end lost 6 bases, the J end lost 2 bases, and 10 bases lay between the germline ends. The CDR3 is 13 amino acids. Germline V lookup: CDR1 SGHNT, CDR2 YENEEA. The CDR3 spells CASRGQSNTEAFF. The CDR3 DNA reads TGTGCCAGCAGAGGACAGTCTAACACTGAAGCTTTCTTT.